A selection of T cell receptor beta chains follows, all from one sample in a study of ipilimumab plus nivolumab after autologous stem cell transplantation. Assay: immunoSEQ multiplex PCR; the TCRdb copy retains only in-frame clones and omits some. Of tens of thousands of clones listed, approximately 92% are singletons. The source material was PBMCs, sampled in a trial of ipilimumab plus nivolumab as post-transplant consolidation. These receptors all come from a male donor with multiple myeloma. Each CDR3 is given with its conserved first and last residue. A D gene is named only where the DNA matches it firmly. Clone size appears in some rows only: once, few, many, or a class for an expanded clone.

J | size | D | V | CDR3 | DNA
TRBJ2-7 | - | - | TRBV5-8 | CASSRGAPGGQQYF | TGTGCCAGCAGCCGTGGGGCGCCCGGGGGCCAGCAGTACTTC
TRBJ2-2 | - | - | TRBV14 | CASSQLFTGELFF | TGTGCCAGCAGCCAACTCTTCACCGGGGAGCTGTTTTTT
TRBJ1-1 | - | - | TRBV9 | CASSVYGGNTEAFF | TGTGCCAGCAGCGTATATGGAGGAAACACTGAAGCTTTCTTT
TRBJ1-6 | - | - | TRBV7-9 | CASSSRRGGRNSPLHF | TGTGCCAGCAGCTCAAGGAGGGGGGGTCGAAATTCACCCCTCCACTTT
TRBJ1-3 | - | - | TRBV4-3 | CASSQDWPSSGNTIYF | TGCGCCAGCAGCCAAGATTGGCCGAGCTCTGGAAACACCATATATTTT
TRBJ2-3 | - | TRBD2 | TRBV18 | CASSPARGSGAPRRTDTQYF | TGTGCCAGCTCTCCCGCCAGGGGTAGCGGGGCGCCTCGCCGCACAGATACGCAGTATTTT
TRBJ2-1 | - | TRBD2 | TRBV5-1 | CASSLHPTSGRETYNEQFF | TGCGCCAGCAGCTTGCACCCCACTAGCGGGAGAGAGACCTACAATGAGCAGTTCTTC
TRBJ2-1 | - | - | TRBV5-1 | CASSVRLDSSLNNEQFF | TGCGCCAGCAGCGTAAGACTCGACAGTAGCCTCAACAATGAGCAGTTCTTC
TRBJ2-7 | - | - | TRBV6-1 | CASSEAPPGRGTLSYEQYF | TGTGCCAGCAGTGAAGCGCCCCCGGGAAGGGGCACTCTCTCCTACGAGCAGTACTTC
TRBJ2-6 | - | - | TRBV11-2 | CASSLDSGANVLTF | TGTGCCAGCAGCTTAGACTCTGGGGCCAACGTCCTGACTTTC
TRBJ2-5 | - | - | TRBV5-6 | CASTIGGGWTQYF | TGTGCCAGCACCATAGGGGGGGGTTGGACCCAGTACTTC
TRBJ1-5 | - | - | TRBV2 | CASNEPPQPQHF | TGTGCCAGCAACGAACCCCCCCAGCCCCAGCATTTT
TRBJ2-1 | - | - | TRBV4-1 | CASSRSVTDTYNEQFF | TGCGCCAGCAGCCGATCCGTGACGGACACCTACAATGAGCAGTTCTTC
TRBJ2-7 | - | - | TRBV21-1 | CASILQGTGMDEQYF | TGTGCCAGCATCCTGCAGGGGACAGGGATGGACGAGCAGTACTTC
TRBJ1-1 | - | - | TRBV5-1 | CASSLGPSITEAFF | TGCGCCAGCAGCTTGGGGCCCTCAATAACTGAAGCTTTCTTT
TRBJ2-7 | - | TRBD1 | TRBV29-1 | CSGGQGGDSYEQYF | TGCAGCGGAGGACAGGGGGGGGATTCCTACGAGCAGTACTTC
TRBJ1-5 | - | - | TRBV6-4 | CASSDTKMRTATYSNQPQHF | TGTGCCAGCAGTGACACAAAAATGCGGACAGCAACATATAGCAATCAGCCCCAGCATTTT
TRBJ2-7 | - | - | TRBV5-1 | CASSTDGSLSYEQYF | TGCGCCAGCAGCACGGACGGGTCCCTCTCCTACGAGCAGTACTTC
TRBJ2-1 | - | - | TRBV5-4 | CASSRSSSSAADAYNEQFF | TGTGCCAGCAGCCGCTCGAGTAGTAGCGCCGCCGATGCCTACAATGAGCAGTTCTTC
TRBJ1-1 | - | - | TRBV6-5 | CASSRRGNTEAFF | TGTGCCAGCAGTCGCAGGGGGAACACTGAAGCTTTCTTT
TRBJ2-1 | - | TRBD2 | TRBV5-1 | CASSLVLAGGSYNEQFF | TGCGCCAGCAGCTTGGTACTAGCGGGAGGTTCCTACAATGAGCAGTTCTTC
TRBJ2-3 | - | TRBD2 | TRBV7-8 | CASRTPPLAGPVDTQYF | TGTGCCAGCAGGACCCCTCCACTAGCGGGTCCCGTAGATACGCAGTATTTT
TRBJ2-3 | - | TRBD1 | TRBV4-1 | CASSQTPGQGRGGTQYF | TGCGCCAGCAGCCAAACGCCCGGACAGGGGAGGGGAGGTACGCAGTATTTT
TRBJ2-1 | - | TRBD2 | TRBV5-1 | CASSLGWGPSGRAVNEQFF | TGCGCCAGCAGCTTGGGCTGGGGACCTAGCGGGAGGGCCGTCAATGAGCAGTTCTTC
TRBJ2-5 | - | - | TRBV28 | CASSRYQEQYF | TGTGCCAGCAGTCGGTACCAGGAGCAGTACTTC
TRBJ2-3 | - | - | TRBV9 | CASSVGSDTQYF | TGTGCCAGCAGCGTAGGGTCAGATACGCAGTATTTT
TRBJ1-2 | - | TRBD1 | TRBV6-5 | CASRGRGQTFYTF | TGTGCCAGCAGAGGGAGGGGACAGACTTTCTACACCTTC
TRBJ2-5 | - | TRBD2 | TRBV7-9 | CASRPPLAGGETQYF | TGTGCCAGCAGACCCCCCTTAGCGGGAGGGGAGACCCAGTACTTC
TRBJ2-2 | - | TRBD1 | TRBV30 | CAWTPRGRGPVELFF | TGTGCCTGGACCCCCAGAGGCAGGGGGCCAGTGGAGCTGTTTTTT
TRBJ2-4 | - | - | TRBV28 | CASSTGVAKNIQYF | TGTGCCAGCTCAACAGGAGTAGCCAAAAACATTCAGTACTTC
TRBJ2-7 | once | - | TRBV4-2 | CASSPLLARGVYEQYF | TGTGCCAGCAGTCCTCTACTAGCAAGAGGGGTGTACGAGCAGTACTTC
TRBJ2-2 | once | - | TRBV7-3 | CASSPGPRARELFF | TGTGCCAGCAGCCCGGGACCCAGAGCCCGGGAGCTGTTTTTT
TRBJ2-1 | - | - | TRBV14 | CAYRGGDEQFF | TGTGCCTACAGGGGGGGTGATGAGCAGTTCTTC
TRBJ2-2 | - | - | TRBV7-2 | CASSPRGGEVGELFF | TGTGCCAGCAGCCCCCGCGGGGGCGAGGTCGGGGAGCTGTTTTTT
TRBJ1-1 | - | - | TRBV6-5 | CASSYLRGWDAEAFF | TGTGCCAGCAGTTACTTAAGGGGCTGGGACGCTGAAGCTTTCTTT